Described below is a single T cell receptor beta chain sequence and its context. Its antigen is not identified. This entry comes from a study of cytomegalovirus exposure and HLA in healthy donors. About the study: As released early, the data held about 85 million unique TCRs from HLA-typed donors.

Regarding the study as a whole: Sequences of the TCR beta chain were said to predict the HLA-A and HLA-B alleles of most subjects accurately. As a later analysis showed, a missense DCLRE1C variant was linked to trimming of TCR beta V- and J-genes.

V shed 6 bases, J shed 7 bases, and the junction held 5 bases outside the gene matches. CDR3 length: 12 residues. Germline lookup yields CDR1 MNHNS and CDR2 SASEGT. Researchers ran the PCR with 60 Vbeta and 13 Jbeta primers. Method: immunoSEQ multiplex PCR; TCRdb's copy keeps in-frame clones and lacks some. The sample includes some 110,000 clones. Material: PBMCs. This TCR came from a man in his forties in good health and CMV-seropositive. The V gene is TRBV6-1, the J gene TRBJ1-1, with 7 bases lining up with TRBD1. For the CDR3, the DNA is TGTGCCAGCAGCGCGGGACAGAATGAAGCTTTCTTT. As protein: CASSAGQNEAFF.